Below are 17 T cell receptor beta chains sequenced from a single sample in a study of T-cell reconstitution after alpha-beta-depleted transplantation in children. A TCRbeta library incorporating unique molecular identifiers was prepared. TCRdb redid the calling of the PCR reads with MiXCR, one entry per CDR3 protein. Of approximately 630,000 distinct CDR3 sequences in the sample, about an eighth were seen once. The material was PBMCs, obtained before TCRalphabeta/CD19-depleted stem cell transplant. These receptors originate from a girl aged 2 to 9 with congenital amegakaryocytic thrombocytopenia, due to receive a stem cell transplant.

This clonotype appeared a few times. The rearrangement links TRBV11-2 to TRBJ2-5; 10 bases map to TRBD2. CDR1 and CDR2 from the germline V gene are SGHAT and FQNNGV. This CDR3 contains 19 residues. Losses at the gene ends were 0 bases for V and 5 bases for J; bases not matched to a gene: 15. For the CDR3, the DNA is TGTGCCAGCAGCTTAGATAGTTGGCTAGCGGGAGAATGGGAGGAGACCCAGTACTTC. Amino acid sequence: CASSLDSWLAGEWEETQYF.

This clonotype was counted many times. The chain joins TRBV29-1 to TRBJ1-1, with a possible D match to TRBD1 (5 bases). Germline loops: CDR1 SQVTM, CDR2 ANQGSEA. The CDR3 has 16 amino acids. Trimming shortened V by 1 base and J by 1 base, and 16 bases separated the two germline ends. CDR3 bases: TGCAGCGTTGAAGGGTTCTCGGGACGAGAGAACACTGAAGCTTTCTTT. Translation gives CSVEGFSGRENTEAFF. The full variable domain, its missing parts supplied by reference TRBV29-1 and TRBJ1-1, is SAVISQKPSRDICQRGTSLTIQCQVDSQVTMMFWYRQQPGQSLTLIATANQGSEATYESGFVIDKFPISRPNLTFSTLTVSNMSPEDSSIYLCSVEGFSGRENTEAFFGQGTRLTVV.

V is TRBV20-1 and J is TRBJ2-7, with D possibly TRBD2 on 6 matching bases. The CDR3 length is 13 residues. The germline V gene has CDR1 DFQATT and CDR2 SNEGSKA (reference sequence). Trimming took 5 bases from V and 3 from J, leaving 14 bases between them. The CDR3: CSAPQAGLYEQYF. CDR3 nucleotides: TGCAGTGCTCCCCAAGCGGGCCTCTACGAGCAGTACTTC.

This clonotype has more than one count but fewer than ten. This chain joins TRBV6-5 and TRBJ2-1; 8 bases agree with TRBD2. The CDR3 consists of 17 residues. V lost 2 bases and J lost 9; bases outside the gene matches: 15. CDR1 is MNHEY, CDR2 SVGAGI, per germline. CDR3 protein: CASSYRGGSGANAEQFF. CDR3 nucleotide sequence: TGTGCCAGCAGTTACCGGGGGGGCAGCGGAGCAAACGCTGAGCAGTTCTTC.

This clonotype was picked up a small number of times. V usage is TRBV12-3 or TRBV12-4 and J usage is TRBJ2-3, with TRBD2 identical over 7 bases. V was pared by 1 base and J by 4 bases, with 14 bases of the junction left unmatched. CDR3 length: 18 residues. The CDR3 bases are TGTGCCAGCAGTTTAGAGGTGTCCCTAGCGGAGACCGCAGATACGCAGTATTTT. Protein product: CASSLEVSLAETADTQYF.

This clonotype was seen ten or more times. The chain couples TRBV9 to TRBJ2-5; a possible D gene is TRBD2 (5 bases). Trimming took 3 bases from V and 1 from J, leaving 7 bases between them. Germline loops: CDR1 SGDLS, CDR2 YYNGEE. The CDR3 runs 13 residues. The CDR3: CASSAGFQETQYF. The CDR3 bases are TGTGCCAGCAGCGCGGGATTCCAAGAGACCCAGTACTTC.

This clonotype was detected many times. The chain links TRBV6-5 to TRBJ2-3; no firm D call. V was trimmed by 4 bases and J by 3 bases, leaving 8 bases between them. The CDR3 consists of 13 residues. Germline V gene data show CDR1 as MNHEY and CDR2 as SVGAGI. CDR3: CASSLRKTDTQYF. The CDR3, as DNA: TGTGCCAGCAGTTTACGGAAGACAGATACGCAGTATTTT.

This clonotype was found a few times. The chain carries TRBV27 and TRBJ2-1; D is possibly TRBD1 or TRBD2 (5 bases each). Germline assignment: CDR1 MNHEY and CDR2 SMNVEV (reference sequence). Trimming shortened V by 6 bases and J by 9 bases, and 18 bases separated the two germline ends. This CDR3 has 14 residues. The CDR3 sequence: CASRHGDLGSEQFF. Written as DNA, the CDR3 is TGTGCCAGCAGACACGGGGACCTCGGTAGTGAGCAGTTCTTC.

A single count supports this clonotype. V and J are TRBV27 and TRBJ2-7; D unresolved. Trimming cost V 0 bases and J 3 bases, with 12 bases left between them. The CDR3 is 15 amino acids. Germline V gives CDR1 MNHEY, CDR2 SMNVEV (reference sequence). The DNA for the CDR3 is TGTGCCAGCAGTTTATCGGGCTGGGGAAGCTACGAGCAGTACTTC. It translates to CASSLSGWGSYEQYF.

This clonotype was seen many times. The chain couples TRBV3-1 to TRBJ2-1; 8 positions match TRBD2. Germline-derived CDR1 and CDR2 are LGHDT and YNNKEL (reference sequence). The CDR3 consists of 18 residues. V gave up 1 base and J gave up 0 bases; unmatched junction bases: 8. The CDR3 reads CASSQVAAGVSSYNEQFF. CDR3 DNA: TGTGCCAGCAGCCAAGTGGCAGCGGGAGTGAGCTCCTACAATGAGCAGTTCTTC.

This clonotype showed up many times. The chain carries TRBV12-3 or TRBV12-4 and TRBJ2-1; 10 bases fit TRBD2. Trimming at V came to 6 bases and at J to 9 bases, leaving 11 bases not matched to a gene. This CDR3 contains 15 residues. CDR3 DNA: TGTGCCAGCAGCATGGCCCTAGCGGGAGTGATTGAGCAGTTCTTC. Translating it yields CASSMALAGVIEQFF.

This clonotype occurred many times. The genes are TRBV29-1 and TRBJ2-1; 10 bases map to TRBD2. Losses at the gene ends were 4 bases for V and 5 bases for J; bases not matched to a gene: 2. CDR1 is SQVTM and CDR2 is ANQGSEA in the germline V gene. This CDR3 spans 13 amino acids. The CDR3 region has the DNA TGCAGCGTTGTCCTAGCGGGAGACAATGAGCAGTTCTTC. Protein sequence: CSVVLAGDNEQFF.

This sequence joins TRBV10-2 and TRBJ2-1, with TRBD2 as a possible D gene (5 bases). CDR3 length: 16 residues. V dropped 6 bases and J dropped 0 bases, with 15 bases sitting between them. Germline CDR1 reads WSHSY; CDR2 reads SAAADI. The CDR3 coding sequence is TGCGCCAGCAGAGAAGGGAGTCTGTTCTCCTACAATGAGCAGTTCTTC. This gives the protein CASREGSLFSYNEQFF.

This clonotype has a handful of counts. The chain joins TRBV4-1 to TRBJ2-1; D possibly corresponds to TRBD1 (5 bases). V gave up 4 bases and J gave up 6 bases, with 19 bases separating them. CDR1 and CDR2 (germline): MGHRA, YSYEKL. This CDR3 has 16 residues. The DNA for the CDR3 is TGCGCCAGCAGCCTCCCCCCAGAAGGGGCCGTCAATGAGCAGTTCTTC. Its translation: CASSLPPEGAVNEQFF.

This clonotype has at least ten counts. The J gene is TRBJ1-4, the V gene TRBV7-2; D uncertain. The CDR3 totals 14 residues. With 3 bases removed from V and 7 bases from J, the gap between germline ends came to 12 bases. In germline, CDR1 is SGHTA, CDR2 FQGNSA. The CDR3 region has the DNA TGTGCCAGCAGCTTTCCGGGCGGCCGTGAAAAACTGTTTTTT. Translated: CASSFPGGREKLFF.

The chain combines TRBV12-3 or TRBV12-4 with TRBJ2-1, with D possibly being TRBD2 (5 bases). This CDR3 spans 13 amino acids. The V end was cut by 6 bases, the J end by 10 bases, with 16 bases between. CDR3 DNA: TGTGCCAGCAGACTAGAAACGGTGCGCGAGCAGTTCTTC. Protein product: CASRLETVREQFF.

In its sample, this clonotype was seen many times. The CDR3 DNA follows: TGCAGTGCTAGAGATCAATGGGGCTACACCTTC. It codes for CSARDQWGYTF. This chain connects TRBV20-1 to TRBJ1-2; D gene unclear. The germline V and J ends were trimmed by 0 bases and 8 bases, with 7 bases remaining between them. CDR3 length: 11 amino acids. Germline CDR1 reads DFQATT; CDR2 reads SNEGSKA (reference sequence).